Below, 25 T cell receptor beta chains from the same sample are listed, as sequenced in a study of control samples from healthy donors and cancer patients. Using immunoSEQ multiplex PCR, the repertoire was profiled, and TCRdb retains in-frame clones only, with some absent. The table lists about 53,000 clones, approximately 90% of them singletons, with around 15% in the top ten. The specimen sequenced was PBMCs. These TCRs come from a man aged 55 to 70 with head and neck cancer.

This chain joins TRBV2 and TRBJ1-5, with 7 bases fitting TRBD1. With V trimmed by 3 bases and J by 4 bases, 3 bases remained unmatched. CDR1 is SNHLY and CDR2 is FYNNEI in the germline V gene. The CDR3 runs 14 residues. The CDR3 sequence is CASSEDRKNQPQHF. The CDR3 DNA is TGTGCCAGCAGTGAGGACAGGAAAAATCAGCCCCAGCATTTT.

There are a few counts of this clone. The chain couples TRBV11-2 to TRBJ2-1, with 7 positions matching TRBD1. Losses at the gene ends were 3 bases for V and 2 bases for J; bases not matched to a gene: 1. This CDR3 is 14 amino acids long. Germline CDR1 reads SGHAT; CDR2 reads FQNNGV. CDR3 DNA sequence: TGTGCCAGCAGCTTTGGACAGGCCTACAATGAGCAGTTCTTC. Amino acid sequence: CASSFGQAYNEQFF.

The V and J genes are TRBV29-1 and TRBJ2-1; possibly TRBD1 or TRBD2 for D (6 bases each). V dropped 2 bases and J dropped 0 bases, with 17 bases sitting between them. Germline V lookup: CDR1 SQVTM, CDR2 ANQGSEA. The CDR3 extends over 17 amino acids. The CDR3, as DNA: TGCAGCGTTGAAAATGTAGGGGGGACACACTCCTACAATGAGCAGTTCTTC. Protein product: CSVENVGGTHSYNEQFF.

CDR3 nucleotides: TGTGCCAGCAACCCACAGGGGTTCTTAGAGAGAGAGACCCAGTACTTC. This translates into CASNPQGFLERETQYF. The chain couples TRBV28 to TRBJ2-5, with TRBD1 identical over 7 bases. The length of the CDR3 is 16 residues. The junction had 15 bases not matched to a gene; V was cut back by 7 bases and J by 4 bases. Per the germline V gene, CDR1 is MDHEN and CDR2 is SYDVKM.

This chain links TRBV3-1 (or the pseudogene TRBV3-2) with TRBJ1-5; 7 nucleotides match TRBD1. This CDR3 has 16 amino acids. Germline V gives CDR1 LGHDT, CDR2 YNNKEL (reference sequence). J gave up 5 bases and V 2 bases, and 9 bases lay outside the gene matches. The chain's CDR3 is CASSQRYGTEDQPQHF. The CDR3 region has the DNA TGTGCCAGCAGCCAAAGGTACGGGACAGAAGATCAGCCCCAGCATTTT.

The CDR3 is CASRDGTGGDNQPQHF. The CDR3 DNA reads as TGTGCCAGCAGGGATGGGACAGGGGGAGACAATCAGCCCCAGCATTTT. This chain connects TRBV28 to TRBJ1-5, with 11 positions matching TRBD1. The germline V gene has CDR1 MDHEN and CDR2 SYDVKM. V lost 6 bases and J lost 3; bases outside the gene matches: 7. The CDR3 sequence is 16 residues long. Complete variable domain (other parts from reference TRBV28 and TRBJ1-5): DVKVTQSSRYLVKRTGEKVFLECVQDMDHENMFWYRQDPGLGLRLIYFSYDVKMKEKGDIPEGYSVSREKKERFSLILESASTNQTSMYLCASRDGTGGDNQPQHFGDGTRLSIL.

CDR3 amino acids: CASSFPYRGREGYTF. The CDR3 region has the DNA TGTGCCAGCAGCTTCCCTTACAGGGGGCGGGAGGGCTACACCTTC. The chain employs TRBV11-3 and TRBJ1-2, with TRBD1 matching 9 bases. J was trimmed by 8 bases and V by 3 bases; bases with no gene match: 10. Per the germline V gene, CDR1 is SGHNT and CDR2 is YENEEA. The CDR3 runs to 15 residues.

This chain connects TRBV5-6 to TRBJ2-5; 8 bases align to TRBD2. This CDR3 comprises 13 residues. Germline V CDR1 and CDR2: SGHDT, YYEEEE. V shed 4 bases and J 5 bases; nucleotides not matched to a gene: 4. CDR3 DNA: TGTGCCAGCAGCCCGGGGGGGGTCGAGACCCAGTACTTC. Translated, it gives CASSPGGVETQYF.

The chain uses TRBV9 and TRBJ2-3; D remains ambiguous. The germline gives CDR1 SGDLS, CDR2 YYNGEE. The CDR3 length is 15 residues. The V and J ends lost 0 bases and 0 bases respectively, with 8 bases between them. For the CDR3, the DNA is TGTGCCAGCAGCGTAGGAATAGCAAGCACAGATACGCAGTATTTT. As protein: CASSVGIASTDTQYF.

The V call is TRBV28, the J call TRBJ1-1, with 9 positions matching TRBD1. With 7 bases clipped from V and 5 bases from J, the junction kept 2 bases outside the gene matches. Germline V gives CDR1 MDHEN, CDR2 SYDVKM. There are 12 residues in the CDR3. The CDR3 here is CASTTGGTEAFF. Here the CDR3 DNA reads TGTGCCAGCACGACAGGGGGTACTGAAGCTTTCTTT.

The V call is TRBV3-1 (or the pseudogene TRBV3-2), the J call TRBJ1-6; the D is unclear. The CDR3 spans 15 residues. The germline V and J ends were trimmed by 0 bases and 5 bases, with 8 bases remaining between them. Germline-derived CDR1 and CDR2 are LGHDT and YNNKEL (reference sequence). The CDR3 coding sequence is TGTGCCAGCAGCCAAGACTACAGACATAATTCACCCCTCCACTTT. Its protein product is CASSQDYRHNSPLHF.

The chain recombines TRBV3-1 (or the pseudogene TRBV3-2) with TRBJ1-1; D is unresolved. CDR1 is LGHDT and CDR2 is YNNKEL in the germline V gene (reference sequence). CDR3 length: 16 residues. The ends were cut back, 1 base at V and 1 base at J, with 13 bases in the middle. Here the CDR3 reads CASSQGQRWGNTEAFF. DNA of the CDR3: TGTGCCAGCAGCCAAGGACAACGGTGGGGGAACACTGAAGCTTTCTTT.

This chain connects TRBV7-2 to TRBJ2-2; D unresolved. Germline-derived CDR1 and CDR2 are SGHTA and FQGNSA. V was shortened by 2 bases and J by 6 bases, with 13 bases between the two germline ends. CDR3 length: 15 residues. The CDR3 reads CASSLPYTASGELFF. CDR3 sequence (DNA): TGTGCCAGCAGCTTACCGTATACGGCTTCCGGGGAGCTGTTTTTT.

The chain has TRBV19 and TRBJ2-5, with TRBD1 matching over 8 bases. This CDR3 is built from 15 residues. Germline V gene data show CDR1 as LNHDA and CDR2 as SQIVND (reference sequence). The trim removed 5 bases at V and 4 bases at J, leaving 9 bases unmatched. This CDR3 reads CASSGGQANPETQYF. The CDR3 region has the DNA TGTGCCAGTAGTGGGGGACAGGCAAACCCAGAGACCCAGTACTTC.

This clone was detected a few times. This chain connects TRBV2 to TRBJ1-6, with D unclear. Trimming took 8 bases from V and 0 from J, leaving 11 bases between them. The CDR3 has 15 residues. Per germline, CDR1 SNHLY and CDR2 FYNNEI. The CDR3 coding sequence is TGTGCCAGCTCCGTCCGATTCTCCTATAATTCACCCCTCCACTTT. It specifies CASSVRFSYNSPLHF.

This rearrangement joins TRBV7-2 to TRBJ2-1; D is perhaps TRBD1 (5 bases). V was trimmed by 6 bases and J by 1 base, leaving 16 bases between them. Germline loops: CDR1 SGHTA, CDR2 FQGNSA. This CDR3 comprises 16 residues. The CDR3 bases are TGTGCCAGCAGTAAAACTCAGGGTTGGTCCTACAATGAGCAGTTCTTC. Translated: CASSKTQGWSYNEQFF.

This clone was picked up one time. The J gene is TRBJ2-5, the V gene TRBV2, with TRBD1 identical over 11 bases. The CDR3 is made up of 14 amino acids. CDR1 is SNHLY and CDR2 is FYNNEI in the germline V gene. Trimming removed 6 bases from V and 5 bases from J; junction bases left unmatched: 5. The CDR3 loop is CASRRTGGWETQYF. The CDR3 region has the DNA TGTGCCAGCAGGAGGACAGGGGGCTGGGAGACCCAGTACTTC.

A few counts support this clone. The chain's CDR3 is CASSLVSGSRSEQFF. The CDR3 DNA is TGCGCCAGCAGCTTGGTTAGCGGGAGTCGGAGTGAGCAGTTCTTC. The chain links TRBV5-1 to TRBJ2-1; 9 bases agree with TRBD2. The V and J ends lost 0 bases and 9 bases, in that order; junction bases with no gene match: 7. CDR1 and CDR2 from the germline V gene are SGHRS and YFSETQ. The CDR3 length is 15 residues.

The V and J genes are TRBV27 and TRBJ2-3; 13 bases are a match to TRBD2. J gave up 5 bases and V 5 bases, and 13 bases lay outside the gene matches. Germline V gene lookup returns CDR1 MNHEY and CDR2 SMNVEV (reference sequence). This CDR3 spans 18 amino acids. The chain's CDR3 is CASSPRTSGSNIIDTQYF. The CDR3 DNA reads TGTGCCAGCAGTCCTCGGACTAGCGGGAGTAATATTATAGATACGCAGTATTTT.

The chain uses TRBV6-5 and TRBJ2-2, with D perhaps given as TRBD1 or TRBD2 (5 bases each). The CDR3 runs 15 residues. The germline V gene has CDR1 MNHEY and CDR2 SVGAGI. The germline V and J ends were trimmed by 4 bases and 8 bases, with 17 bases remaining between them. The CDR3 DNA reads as TGTGCCAGCAGTTCCGGGGCAGGGTTGACAGGGGAGCTGTTTTTT. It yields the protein CASSSGAGLTGELFF.

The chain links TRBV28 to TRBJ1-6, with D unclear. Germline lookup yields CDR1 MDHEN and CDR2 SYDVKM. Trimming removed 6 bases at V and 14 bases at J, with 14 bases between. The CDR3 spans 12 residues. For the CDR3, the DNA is TGTGCCAGCAGCCGGCTAAAGGACGCCCTCCACTTT. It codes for CASSRLKDALHF.

The DNA for the CDR3 is TGCAGCGTTGACCGAGATTCGGACAGGGAAAACTATGGCTACACCTTC. The encoded protein is CSVDRDSDRENYGYTF. The chain is built from TRBV29-1 and TRBJ1-2; 8 bases fit TRBD1. The CDR3 is 16 residues long. J gave up 2 bases and V 3 bases, and 11 bases lay outside the gene matches. In germline, CDR1 is SQVTM, CDR2 ANQGSEA.

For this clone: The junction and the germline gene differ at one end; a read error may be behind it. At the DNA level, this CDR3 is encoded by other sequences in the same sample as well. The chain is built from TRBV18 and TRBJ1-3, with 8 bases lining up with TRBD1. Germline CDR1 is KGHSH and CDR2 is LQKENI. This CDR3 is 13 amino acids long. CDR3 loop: CASSPGQGSTIYF. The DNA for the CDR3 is TGTGCCAGCTCGCCCGGACAGGGAAGCACCATATATTTT. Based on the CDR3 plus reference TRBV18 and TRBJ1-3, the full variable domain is NAGVMQNPRHLVRRRGQEARLRCSPMKGHSHVYWYRQLPEEGLKFMVYLQKENIIDESGMPKERFSAEFPKEGPSILRIQQVVRGDSAAYFCASSPGQGSTIYFGEGSWLTVV.

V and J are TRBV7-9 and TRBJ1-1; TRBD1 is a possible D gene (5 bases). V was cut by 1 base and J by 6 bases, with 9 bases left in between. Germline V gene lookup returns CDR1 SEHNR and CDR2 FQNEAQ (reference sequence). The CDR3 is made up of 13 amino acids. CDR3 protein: CASSLEQGSEAFF. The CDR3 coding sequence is TGTGCCAGCAGCTTAGAGCAGGGCTCTGAAGCTTTCTTT.

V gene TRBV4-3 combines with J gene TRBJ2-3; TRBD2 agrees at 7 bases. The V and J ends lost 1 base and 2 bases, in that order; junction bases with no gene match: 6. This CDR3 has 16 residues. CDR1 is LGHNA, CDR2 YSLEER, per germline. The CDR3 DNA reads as TGCGCCAGCAGCCAAGTGGGGGGGATAATCACAGATACGCAGTATTTT. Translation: CASSQVGGIITDTQYF.